This record looks at one T cell receptor (beta chain) sequence and its context. Its cognate antigen has yet to be identified. One base away there is no much larger clone; base qualities are not given. TCRbeta CDR3 regions were amplified from genomic DNA using the immunoSEQ Assay, a bias-controlled multiplex PCR. Regarding the original processing steps: The number of nucleated cells in each sample was estimated by amplification of reference gene primers within the assay. Sequence reads were collapsed and filtered to measure the absolute abundance of every unique TCRbeta CDR3 rearrangement. For each sample, productive Simpson clonality was calculated as the square root of Simpson's diversity index across productive rearrangements. In TCRdb, the immuneACCESS table is reduced to in-frame sequences with V and J assigned. These tables do not hold every clone; where another copy was compared, an unresolved V gene accounts for under half, and the others remain unexplained. V, J and clone size reflect that table, while D and trimming were determined from the DNA. The sample table holds fewer than 200,000 clones, of which around 78% were seen once. The ten biggest clones cover 4.4% of the sample.

The sample belongs to a study of blood T cell repertoires in COVID-19 (dated by TCRdb to 2020 to 2022). Turning to the overall study: Collaborator samples came from the United States, Italy and Spain and covered acute and convalescent phases of COVID-19. The prospective study material was composed of cDNA or gDNA derived from T cells, B-cell-depleted T cells, or PBMCs. The dataset comprised deeply sampled blood TCRbeta repertoires from subjects exposed to, actively infected with, or recovered from COVID-19. The repertoires were released in a freely available public database meant as a resource for research on the immune response to SARS-CoV-2. Samples were obtained from the ongoing ImmuneRACE study (first 160 participants) and from over 1,000 subjects provided by 6 global collaborators. Sample metadata almost always included a de-identified subject ID, COVID-19 status, age in years and sex. Where HLA class I and class II types were available, the types were taken from metadata supplied by the sample provider, not from assay-based typing. Here is what the overall study found, with its caveats: Clinical and demographic metadata were provided uncurated, with the amount varying by source and participant.

The CDR3, cysteine through phenylalanine, is 15 amino acids long. The entry retains the CDR3 DNA only, 45 bases that are in frame from base 1. For CDR1 and CDR2, the germline V gene lists SGHRS and YFSETQ. Trimmed from V: 3 bases; trimmed from J: 5 bases; junction bases lacking a gene match: 8. Participants in the prospective study were enrolled through a virtual design, were aged 18 to 89 years, and lived in 24 United States geographic areas. In the prospective study, cohorts were assigned on the basis of participant-reported clinical history obtained from a screening survey and a study questionnaire. Recovered participants in ImmuneRACE Cohort 3 were defined as having two consecutive negative NP/OP PCR tests, clearance from a healthcare professional, or resolution of symptoms. Mobile phlebotomists in the prospective study collected whole blood, serum and a nasopharyngeal or oropharyngeal swab from every participant. Participants in the prospective study had the option to provide additional blood draws and questionnaires over a 2-month period. Blood samples from the prospective study were shipped frozen or at room temperature prior to DNA extraction.

This clonotype originated in a woman between 45 and 65 years old who had recovered from COVID-19. The chain employs TRBV5-1 and TRBJ2-3; 8 central bases correspond to TRBD1. The specimen sequenced was PBMCs or T cells enriched from blood (not recorded which). The CDR3 protein: CASSYERQGRDTQYF. The DNA sequence is TGCGCCAGCAGCTACGAACGACAGGGGAGAGATACGCAGTATTTT.